What follows are 32 T cell receptor beta chains derived from one specimen sequenced in a study of cytomegalovirus exposure and HLA in healthy donors. Both 60 Vbeta primers and 13 Jbeta primers went into the PCR. Sequencing used immunoSEQ multiplex PCR; TCRdb keeps in-frame clones, though not all of them. The data contain roughly 110,000 clones, over 65% of them singletons. Sample: PBMCs. Source of these receptors: a female donor in good health and CMV-seronegative.

The V and J genes are TRBV7-9 and TRBJ1-1; unclear D gene. Deletions cut 1 base from V and 9 bases from J, with 12 bases between. Germline values: CDR1 SEHNR, CDR2 FQNEAQ (reference sequence). This CDR3 comprises 13 residues. This CDR3 reads CASSLVSDSQAFF. The CDR3 region has the DNA TGTGCCAGCAGCTTAGTATCGGATAGCCAAGCTTTCTTT.

This clone was counted only a few times. V usage is TRBV11-3 and J usage is TRBJ1-1; TRBD1 might be the D (5 bases). CDR1 is SGHNT and CDR2 is YENEEA in the germline V gene. The CDR3 totals 13 residues. Deletions cut 1 base from V and 5 bases from J, with 8 bases between. DNA of the CDR3: TGTGCCAGCAGCTTAGGACAGCGTACTGAAGCTTTCTTT. Translated: CASSLGQRTEAFF. Together with reference TRBV11-3 and TRBJ1-1, the CDR3 gives the full variable domain: EAGVVQSPRYKIIEKKQPVAFWCNPISGHNTLYWYLQNLGQGPELLIRYENEEAVDDSQLPKDRFSAERLKGVDSTLKIQPAELGDSAVYLCASSLGQRTEAFFGQGTRLTVV.

V is TRBV7-9 and J is TRBJ2-2; D unclear. Looked up from germline, CDR1 is SEHNR and CDR2 is FQNEAQ (reference sequence). The CDR3 has 13 amino acids. V was shortened by 5 bases and J by 6 bases, with 10 bases between the two germline ends. The CDR3 protein is CASSESQAGELFF. The CDR3, as DNA: TGTGCCAGCAGCGAATCCCAGGCCGGGGAGCTGTTTTTT.

This chain uses TRBV28 with TRBJ2-7; D is unclear. This CDR3 region has 13 residues. CDR1 and CDR2 from the germline V gene are MDHEN and SYDVKM. Deletions cut 7 bases from V and 3 bases from J, with 13 bases between. The CDR3 here is CASKMQESYEQYF. CDR3 in DNA: TGTGCCAGCAAGATGCAGGAAAGCTACGAGCAGTACTTC.

This chain connects TRBV4-2 to TRBJ2-1; D might be TRBD2 (5 bases). The CDR3 loop spans 16 amino acids. Germline assignment: CDR1 LGHNA and CDR2 YNFKEQ. The ends were cut back, 1 base at V and 7 bases at J, with 17 bases in the middle. The CDR3 region has the DNA TGTGCCAGCAGCCAAGGTGGGGTGGGAGCGCGGAATGAGCAGTTCTTC. It encodes CASSQGGVGARNEQFF.

The chain combines TRBV6-1 with TRBJ1-6, with a tentative D call TRBD1 (5 bases). The CDR3 spans 15 residues. V lost 7 bases and J 10 bases, leaving 20 bases between the germline ends. Germline values: CDR1 MNHNS, CDR2 SASEGT. CDR3 nucleotide sequence: TGTGCCAGCACCCCGCCCCCTCCCAGGGAATCACCCCTCCACTTT. Encoded protein: CASTPPPPRESPLHF.

The chain recombines TRBV30 with TRBJ1-5, with D possibly matching TRBD1 (5 bases). Germline V lookup: CDR1 GTSNPN, CDR2 SVGIG (reference sequence). The V end was cut by 2 bases, the J end by 5 bases, with 16 bases between. The CDR3 runs to 15 residues. CDR3 sequence (DNA): TGTGCCTGGAGTTCCCTTCAGGGAGGGGATCAGCCCCAGCATTTT. Translating gives CAWSSLQGGDQPQHF.

This clone was seen a handful of times. One end of the junction varies from germline; a read error may be responsible. The V gene is TRBV7-7, the J gene TRBJ1-5, with a weak D call TRBD1 (5 bases). The CDR3 runs to 18 residues. Per the germline V gene, CDR1 is SSHAT and CDR2 is FNYEAQ (reference sequence). This CDR3 is CASTLKQRQSNSNQPQHF. The CDR3 DNA sequence: TGTGCTAGCACCCTGAAACAAAGACAGTCTAATAGCAATCAGCCCCAGCATTTT. The full variable domain, rest sourced from reference TRBV7-7 and TRBJ1-5, is GAGVSQSPRYKVTKRGQDVTLRCDPISSHATLYWYQQALGQGPEFLTYFNYEAQPDKSGLPSDRFSAERPEGSISTLTIQRTEQRDSAMYRCASTLKQRQSNSNQPQHFGDGTRLSIL.

Notes on this clone: Other DNA sequences within the sample encode an identical CDR3. The gene calls are TRBV6-4 and TRBJ2-3; tentative D call: TRBD2 (6 bases). This CDR3 contains 15 residues. Trimming stripped 0 bases from V and 1 base from J, with 8 bases between. Germline CDR1 is MRHNA and CDR2 is SNTAGT. CDR3 protein: CASSDSSGGTDTQYF. The CDR3 nucleotides read TGTGCCAGCAGTGACTCGTCGGGGGGCACAGATACGCAGTATTTT.

The genes are TRBV6-5 and TRBJ2-2; D ambiguous. Deletions cut 7 bases from V and 5 bases from J, with 5 bases between. Per the germline V gene, CDR1 is MNHEY and CDR2 is SVGAGI. The CDR3 runs to 11 residues. CDR3 nucleotides: TGTGCCAGCACCCAGACCGGGGAGCTGTTTTTT. Its translation is CASTQTGELFF.

This chain connects TRBV7-8 to TRBJ2-1; 11 bases map to TRBD1. Germline-derived CDR1 and CDR2 are SGHVS and FQNEAQ. The CDR3 is 15 residues long. J was trimmed by 12 bases and V by 5 bases; bases with no gene match: 12. The CDR3 protein is CASSTTGTGGIVQFF. The CDR3 bases are TGTGCCAGCAGCACAACCGGGACAGGGGGTATCGTGCAGTTCTTC.

This chain joins TRBV10-2 and TRBJ2-2; D ambiguous. Trimming pared 2 bases from V and 4 bases from J, leaving 11 bases between. The germline CDR1 and CDR2 sequences are WSHSY and SAAADI. The CDR3 consists of 15 residues. Here the CDR3 reads CASSENAGRTGELFF. The CDR3 DNA follows: TGCGCCAGCAGTGAGAACGCAGGCCGCACCGGGGAGCTGTTTTTT.

The CDR3 is CAWTMGLSGNSPLHF. The CDR3 nucleotides are TGTGCCTGGACAATGGGTTTGTCGGGTAATTCACCCCTCCACTTT. This chain uses TRBV30 with TRBJ1-6; no reliable D call. Germline values: CDR1 GTSNPN, CDR2 SVGIG (reference sequence). Trimming shortened V by 4 bases and J by 6 bases, and 16 bases separated the two germline ends. The CDR3 runs 15 residues.

The chain's CDR3 is CASSSDRGLYNEQFF. CDR3 sequence (DNA): TGCGCCAGCAGCTCTGACAGGGGTCTGTACAATGAGCAGTTCTTC. This chain uses TRBV5-1 with TRBJ2-1; TRBD1 matches at 8 bases. CDR1 SGHRS and CDR2 YFSETQ come from the germline V gene. J gave up 4 bases and V 3 bases, and 6 bases lay outside the gene matches. The length of the CDR3 is 15 residues.

This chain connects TRBV6-5 to TRBJ2-1; TRBD2 agrees at 16 bases. The CDR3 runs 14 residues. Germline V gives CDR1 MNHEY, CDR2 SVGAGI. V trimming: 6 bases; J trimming: 9 bases; junction bases outside the gene matches: 2. The CDR3 DNA sequence: TGTGCCAGCAGGGGACTAGCGGGGGGGCTTGAGCAGTTCTTC. Translated: CASRGLAGGLEQFF.

This clone has a handful of counts. This chain uses TRBV5-6 with TRBJ1-4; 9 bases are a match to TRBD1. The CDR3 is 14 residues long. From germline, CDR1 is SGHDT and CDR2 YYEEEE. Losses at the gene ends were 5 bases for V and 7 bases for J; bases not matched to a gene: 6. The CDR3 here is CASRGQGGGEKLFF. The CDR3 DNA follows: TGTGCCAGCAGGGGACAGGGAGGAGGTGAAAAACTGTTTTTT.

The V and J genes are TRBV9 and TRBJ2-3; TRBD2 is a possible D gene (6 bases). Per the germline V gene, CDR1 is SGDLS and CDR2 is YYNGEE. V lost 3 bases and J lost 2, with 10 bases in between. CDR3 length equals 14 residues. The CDR3 coding sequence is TGTGCCAGCAGCGATAGCGGTTACACAGATACGCAGTATTTT. Protein sequence: CASSDSGYTDTQYF.

The chain links TRBV19 to TRBJ1-5; possibly TRBD1 for D (5 bases). Germline V CDR1 and CDR2: LNHDA, SQIVND (reference sequence). V lost 1 base and J 0 bases, leaving 10 bases between the germline ends. The CDR3 is made up of 16 amino acids. The CDR3 DNA reads as TGTGCCAGTAGTATAGTCGGACAAATTAGCAATCAGCCCCAGCATTTT. It yields the protein CASSIVGQISNQPQHF.

The chain employs TRBV7-9 and TRBJ2-5; TRBD1 might be the D (5 bases). The CDR3 spans 15 residues. Trimming took off 1 base at V and 2 bases at J, with 11 bases between the two ends. Germline CDR1 is SEHNR and CDR2 is FQNEAQ (reference sequence). In DNA form, the CDR3 reads TGTGCCAGCAGCTTAGGGACAATGGTACAAGAGACCCAGTACTTC. Amino acids: CASSLGTMVQETQYF.

V usage is TRBV30 and J usage is TRBJ2-5; no firm D call. Germline V gene lookup returns CDR1 GTSNPN and CDR2 SVGIG (reference sequence). The CDR3 totals 12 residues. V lost 1 base to trimming and J lost 5 bases, with 8 bases between them. CDR3 DNA sequence: TGTGCCTGGAGTGGTCTTCGTGAGACCCAGTACTTC. This encodes CAWSGLRETQYF.

There are a few counts of this clone. The chain combines TRBV7-9 with TRBJ1-2; a possible D gene is TRBD1 (6 bases). The V and J ends lost 1 base and 4 bases respectively, with 16 bases between them. Per germline, CDR1 SEHNR and CDR2 FQNEAQ (reference sequence). The CDR3 is 16 residues long. CDR3 DNA sequence: TGTGCCAGCAGCTTAGACACCGGGACACACCTCTATGGCTACACCTTC. It codes for CASSLDTGTHLYGYTF. Full variable domain (outside the CDR3, taken from reference TRBV7-9 and TRBJ1-2): DTGVSQNPRHKITKRGQNVTFRCDPISEHNRLYWYRQTLGQGPEFLTYFQNEAQLEKSRLLSDRFSAERPKGSFSTLEIQRTEQGDSAMYLCASSLDTGTHLYGYTFGSGTRLTVV.

V is TRBV7-2 and J is TRBJ1-1; 9 positions agree with TRBD1. Germline lookup yields CDR1 SGHTA and CDR2 FQGNSA. The CDR3 consists of 16 residues. Trimming at V came to 2 bases and at J to 1 base, leaving 5 bases not matched to a gene. CDR3 protein: CASSLNYRGPNTEAFF. The CDR3 DNA sequence: TGTGCCAGCAGCTTAAATTACAGGGGGCCGAACACTGAAGCTTTCTTT.

The chain combines TRBV27 with TRBJ2-1; 7 bases map to TRBD2. Germline values: CDR1 MNHEY, CDR2 SMNVEV (reference sequence). The CDR3 covers 14 residues. V lost 2 bases to trimming and J lost 7 bases; unmatched junction nucleotides: 5. CDR3 region: CASSLRRGYNEQFF. In nucleotides, the CDR3 is TGTGCCAGCAGTTTAAGGCGGGGGTATAATGAGCAGTTCTTC.

CDR3: CASSFSGADTQYF. DNA for the CDR3: TGTGCCAGCAGTTTTTCAGGGGCAGATACGCAGTATTTT. The chain couples TRBV6-1 to TRBJ2-3; possible D gene TRBD1, 6 bases. CDR3 size: 13 residues. Germline CDR1 and CDR2: MNHNS and SASEGT. Trimming cost V 5 bases and J 4 bases, with 10 bases left between them.

The gene calls are TRBV29-1 and TRBJ1-4; 11 nucleotides line up with TRBD1. The CDR3 is 17 residues long. Germline loops: CDR1 SQVTM, CDR2 ANQGSEA. Unmatched junction bases numbered 12, after V lost 7 bases and J lost 2 bases. CDR3: CSALGWDRGITNEKLFF. CDR3 nucleotides: TGCAGCGCCCTGGGGTGGGACAGGGGGATCACTAATGAAAAACTGTTTTTT.

V is TRBV28 and J is TRBJ1-5, with a possible D match to TRBD1 (5 bases). Trimming stripped 7 bases from V and 9 bases from J, with 22 bases between. The CDR3 extends over 15 amino acids. The V gene's germline CDR1 is MDHEN and CDR2 SYDVKM. CDR3: CASNVMGEGGMPQHF. The CDR3 DNA reads TGTGCCAGCAATGTGATGGGGGAGGGTGGGATGCCCCAGCATTTT.

CDR3 in amino acids: CASRQGSGTDTQYF. The CDR3 DNA reads TGTGCCAGCAGACAGGGTTCGGGCACAGATACGCAGTATTTT. The gene calls are TRBV5-6 and TRBJ2-3, with D possibly TRBD1 on 6 matching bases. The V end lost 5 bases, the J end lost 1 base, and 11 bases lay between the germline ends. Germline V gives CDR1 SGHDT, CDR2 YYEEEE. The CDR3 is 14 residues long.

V is TRBV19 and J is TRBJ1-5, with 7 positions matching TRBD1. The CDR3 extends over 15 amino acids. Germline lookup yields CDR1 LNHDA and CDR2 SQIVND (reference sequence). V lost 3 bases, J lost 3 bases, and 5 bases stayed unmatched. Written as DNA, the CDR3 is TGTGCCAGTAGTATTGGGACAGTTCTCAATCAGCCCCAGCATTTT. Translation: CASSIGTVLNQPQHF. The full variable domain, its missing parts supplied by reference TRBV19 and TRBJ1-5, is DGGITQSPKYLFRKEGQNVTLSCEQNLNHDAMYWYRQDPGQGLRLIYYSQIVNDFQKGDIAEGYSVSREKKESFPLTVTSAQKNPTAFYLCASSIGTVLNQPQHFGDGTRLSIL.

The chain combines TRBV10-2 with TRBJ2-1; 11 bases map to TRBD2. Per germline, CDR1 WSHSY and CDR2 SAAADI. J was trimmed by 2 bases and V by 6 bases; bases with no gene match: 3. This CDR3 contains 15 residues. The CDR3 loop is CASRPSGGTYNEQFF. As DNA, the CDR3 is TGCGCCAGCAGACCTAGCGGGGGGACCTACAATGAGCAGTTCTTC.

This clone appeared a single time. The chain employs TRBV27 and TRBJ2-1; D gene ambiguous. With 4 bases removed from V and 5 bases from J, the gap between germline ends came to 3 bases. In germline, CDR1 is MNHEY, CDR2 SMNVEV (reference sequence). The CDR3 is made up of 11 amino acids. CDR3 DNA: TGTGCCAGCAGTTCCAACAATGAGCAGTTCTTC. Translation gives CASSSNNEQFF.

This clone was observed once. The chain joins TRBV5-8 to TRBJ1-2, with D possibly TRBD1 on 5 matching bases. CDR1 and CDR2 from the germline V gene are SGHTS and YDEGEE. The CDR3 has 15 residues. The V and J ends lost 1 base and 2 bases respectively, with 12 bases between them. CDR3 nucleotides: TGTGCCAGCAGCTTGTACGGCGGGGCGAACTATGGCTACACCTTC. Its protein product is CASSLYGGANYGYTF.

V gene TRBV2 combines with J gene TRBJ2-2, with D maybe TRBD1 (6 bases). Germline values: CDR1 SNHLY, CDR2 FYNNEI. V gave up 3 bases and J gave up 6 bases, with 8 bases separating them. This CDR3 is built from 13 residues. The CDR3 nucleotides read TGTGCCAGCAGTGAGGACAGTGCCGGGGAGCTGTTTTTT. This sequence encodes CASSEDSAGELFF.